This record covers a single T cell receptor (beta chain). Profiled with immunoSEQ multiplex PCR; TCRdb holds only in-frame clones, not every one. This sample has hundreds of thousands of clones, with 80% to 90% found just once. This entry is derived from a study of blood T cell repertoires in COVID-19. The ends were cut back, 4 bases at V and 2 bases at J, with 13 bases in the middle. CDR1 is LGHDT and CDR2 is YNNKEL in the germline V gene (reference sequence). CDR3 length: 15 amino acids. The genes are TRBV3-1 (or the pseudogene TRBV3-2) and TRBJ2-3; D gene unclear. The TCR was taken from an elderly woman with acute or convalescent COVID-19. Sequenced input: peripheral blood. The DNA of the CDR3 is TGTGCCAGCAGCCTATTCCGAGGAACCACAGATACGCAGTATTTT. Translated: CASSLFRGTTDTQYF.